These T cell receptor beta chains were read from a single sample in a study of CD8 T cells in ankylosing spondylitis. One entry per CDR3 protein results from TCRdb running MiXCR on the 5' RACE reads. The data contain under 300,000 distinct CDR3 sequences, 8% to 9.5% of them singletons. The material sequenced was blood, either unsorted or a sorted T cell fraction (not recorded which). The receptors derive from a male donor with ankylosing spondylitis or in good health (not recorded which). CDR3s include the opening cysteine and the closing phenylalanine or tryptophan. The D gene is left open where the match is weak. Part of the rows lack a size; the others show once, few, many or a class for expanded clones.

J gene: TRBJ1-6
V gene: TRBV20-1
CDR3 length: 13
clone size: many
D gene: .
CDR3 protein: CSATDGAGMTLHF
CDR3 DNA: TGCAGTGCTACCGACGGTGCTGGAATGACCCTCCACTTT

J gene: TRBJ1-1
V gene: TRBV2
CDR3 length: 13
clone size: many
D gene: .
CDR3 protein: CASSEARQAEAFF
CDR3 DNA: TGTGCCAGCAGTGAAGCGAGGCAGGCGGAAGCTTTCTTT

J gene: TRBJ2-7
V gene: TRBV5-1
CDR3 length: 16
clone size: .
D gene: TRBD2
CDR3 protein: CASSLGSGRATYEQYF
CDR3 DNA: TGCGCCAGCAGCTTGGGAAGCGGGAGGGCCACCTACGAGCAGTACTTC

J gene: TRBJ2-1
V gene: TRBV6-4
CDR3 length: 18
clone size: many
D gene: TRBD2
CDR3 protein: CASSPLSAGTSEYNEQFF
CDR3 DNA: TGTGCCAGCAGTCCTTTATCAGCCGGGACTAGCGAGTACAATGAGCAGTTCTTC

J gene: TRBJ1-4
V gene: TRBV5-5
CDR3 length: 14
clone size: few
D gene: .
CDR3 protein: CASSSGTSNEKLFF
CDR3 DNA: TGTGCCAGCAGCTCCGGGACATCTAATGAAAAACTGTTTTTT

J gene: TRBJ2-1
V gene: TRBV9
CDR3 length: 15
clone size: many
D gene: TRBD2
CDR3 protein: CASTQGLAGQGEQFF
CDR3 DNA: TGTGCCAGCACCCAAGGACTAGCGGGACAGGGAGAGCAGTTCTTC

J gene: TRBJ2-6
V gene: TRBV12-3/TRBV12-4
CDR3 length: 16
clone size: .
D gene: TRBD2
CDR3 protein: CASSPGGFSGANVLTF
CDR3 DNA: TGTGCCAGCAGCCCCGGGGGGTTCTCTGGGGCCAACGTCCTGACTTTC

J gene: TRBJ2-1
V gene: TRBV3-1
CDR3 length: 15
clone size: many
D gene: TRBD2
CDR3 protein: CASSHGGAAVNEQFF
CDR3 DNA: TGTGCCAGCAGCCACGGGGGGGCGGCTGTAAATGAGCAGTTCTTC

J gene: TRBJ2-7
V gene: TRBV9
CDR3 length: 13
clone size: few
D gene: TRBD1
CDR3 protein: CASSVATGGEQYF
CDR3 DNA: TGTGCCAGCAGCGTAGCTACAGGGGGCGAGCAGTACTTC

J gene: TRBJ1-2
V gene: TRBV6-1
CDR3 length: 13
clone size: many
D gene: TRBD1
CDR3 protein: CASSETGGKGYTF
CDR3 DNA: TGTGCCAGCAGCGAAACAGGGGGGAAGGGCTACACCTTC

J gene: TRBJ2-7
V gene: TRBV18
CDR3 length: 16
clone size: .
D gene: TRBD1
CDR3 protein: CASSPATGTGPDEQYF
CDR3 DNA: TGTGCCAGCTCACCAGCAACCGGGACAGGCCCCGACGAGCAGTACTTC

J gene: TRBJ1-6
V gene: TRBV4-3
CDR3 length: 16
clone size: many
D gene: .
CDR3 protein: CASSQAYSRDYSPLHF
CDR3 DNA: TGCGCCAGCAGCCAAGCTTATTCAAGGGACTATTCACCCCTCCACTTT

J gene: TRBJ2-7
V gene: TRBV20-1
CDR3 length: 14
clone size: many
D gene: TRBD2
CDR3 protein: CSARGLAGGTEQYF
CDR3 DNA: TGCAGTGCTAGGGGACTAGCGGGGGGGACCGAGCAGTACTTC

J gene: TRBJ2-7
V gene: TRBV20-1
CDR3 length: 15
clone size: many
D gene: TRBD2
CDR3 protein: CSASPSGRAGSEQYF
CDR3 DNA: TGCAGTGCTAGCCCCAGCGGGAGGGCCGGTTCCGAGCAGTACTTC

J gene: TRBJ2-3
V gene: TRBV12-3/TRBV12-4
CDR3 length: 15
clone size: many
D gene: .
CDR3 protein: CASSKGGGGSDTQYF
CDR3 DNA: TGTGCCAGCAGTAAAGGAGGGGGGGGGTCAGATACGCAGTATTTT

J gene: TRBJ1-5
V gene: TRBV10-3
CDR3 length: 12
clone size: many
D gene: .
CDR3 protein: CAISATNQPQHF
CDR3 DNA: TGTGCCATCAGTGCGACAAATCAGCCCCAGCATTTT

J gene: TRBJ1-2
V gene: TRBV20-1
CDR3 length: 13
clone size: many
D gene: TRBD1
CDR3 protein: CSARVDRDRGYTF
CDR3 DNA: TGCAGTGCTAGAGTTGACCGGGACAGAGGCTACACCTTC

J gene: TRBJ2-7
V gene: TRBV4-2
CDR3 length: 16
clone size: .
D gene: TRBD2
CDR3 protein: CASSQDLGRGVREQYF
CDR3 DNA: TGTGCCAGCAGCCAAGATCTCGGGAGGGGAGTTCGCGAGCAGTACTTC

J gene: TRBJ2-5
V gene: TRBV20-1
CDR3 length: 13
clone size: many
D gene: .
CDR3 protein: CSAMDWTQETQYF
CDR3 DNA: TGCAGTGCTATGGACTGGACCCAAGAGACCCAGTACTTC

J gene: TRBJ2-2
V gene: TRBV6-5
CDR3 length: 14
clone size: .
D gene: .
CDR3 protein: CASSYSRLTGELFF
CDR3 DNA: TGTGCCAGCAGTTACTCGAGGCTAACCGGGGAGCTGTTTTTT

J gene: TRBJ2-7
V gene: TRBV5-8
CDR3 length: 14
clone size: many
D gene: TRBD1
CDR3 protein: CASSSTGDTYEQYF
CDR3 DNA: TGTGCCAGCAGCTCGACAGGGGACACCTACGAGCAGTACTTC

J gene: TRBJ2-7
V gene: TRBV11-3
CDR3 length: 12
clone size: many
D gene: .
CDR3 protein: CASSLGRPEQYF
CDR3 DNA: TGTGCCAGCAGCTTAGGACGCCCCGAGCAGTACTTC

J gene: TRBJ1-1
V gene: TRBV6-4
CDR3 length: 13
clone size: .
D gene: .
CDR3 protein: CASRGTLNTEAFF
CDR3 DNA: TGTGCCAGCAGGGGGACATTGAACACTGAAGCTTTCTTT

J gene: TRBJ2-2
V gene: TRBV18
CDR3 length: 17
clone size: many
D gene: .
CDR3 protein: CASSLSQVQGNTGELFF
CDR3 DNA: TGTGCCAGCTCACTTTCCCAAGTTCAGGGCAACACCGGGGAGCTGTTTTTT

J gene: TRBJ2-5
V gene: TRBV4-2
CDR3 length: 15
clone size: .
D gene: .
CDR3 protein: CASSQDLKGQETQYF
CDR3 DNA: TGTGCCAGCAGCCAAGATCTTAAAGGTCAAGAGACCCAGTACTTC

J gene: TRBJ2-2
V gene: TRBV20-1
CDR3 length: 17
clone size: few
D gene: TRBD1
CDR3 protein: CCARGAGQGTNTGELFF
CDR3 DNA: TGCTGTGCTAGAGGAGCGGGACAGGGGACGAACACCGGGGAGCTGTTTTTT

J gene: TRBJ2-2
V gene: TRBV27
CDR3 length: 16
clone size: few
D gene: TRBD1
CDR3 protein: CASSFRWTGGTGELFF
CDR3 DNA: TGTGCCAGCAGTTTCCGTTGGACAGGGGGCACCGGGGAGCTGTTTTTT

J gene: TRBJ1-1
V gene: TRBV7-2
CDR3 length: 16
clone size: many
D gene: .
CDR3 protein: CASSSRAVNMNTEAFF
CDR3 DNA: TGTGCCAGCAGCTCCCGTGCGGTCAACATGAACACTGAAGCTTTCTTT

J gene: TRBJ2-5
V gene: TRBV18
CDR3 length: 14
clone size: many
D gene: .
CDR3 protein: CASSPPTLGKTQYF
CDR3 DNA: TGTGCCAGCTCACCACCGACCCTAGGAAAGACCCAGTACTTC

J gene: TRBJ1-4
V gene: TRBV4-3
CDR3 length: 16
clone size: many
D gene: .
CDR3 protein: CASSQEVPGAHEKLFF
CDR3 DNA: TGCGCCAGCAGCCAAGAGGTTCCAGGGGCTCATGAAAAACTGTTTTTT

J gene: TRBJ2-7
V gene: TRBV7-9
CDR3 length: 12
clone size: many
D gene: .
CDR3 protein: CASSTLGGEQYF
CDR3 DNA: TGTGCCAGCAGCACCCTAGGAGGAGAGCAGTACTTC

J gene: TRBJ2-1
V gene: TRBV6-2/TRBV6-3
CDR3 length: 15
clone size: .
D gene: TRBD2
CDR3 protein: CASSYPTSGRAEQFF
CDR3 DNA: TGTGCCAGCAGTTATCCGACTAGCGGGAGAGCTGAGCAGTTCTTC

J gene: TRBJ2-7
V gene: TRBV7-9
CDR3 length: 16
clone size: .
D gene: TRBD2
CDR3 protein: CASSLVGREGLLEQYF
CDR3 DNA: TGTGCCAGCAGCTTAGTTGGGCGGGAGGGCCTCCTCGAGCAGTACTTC

J gene: TRBJ2-5
V gene: TRBV7-2
CDR3 length: 14
clone size: .
D gene: .
CDR3 protein: CASSLRWNQETQYF
CDR3 DNA: TGTGCCAGCAGCTTGCGCTGGAACCAAGAGACCCAGTACTTC

J gene: TRBJ2-2
V gene: TRBV6-1
CDR3 length: 16
clone size: many
D gene: .
CDR3 protein: CASSDLSESNTGELFF
CDR3 DNA: TGTGCCAGCAGTGATTTGTCCGAGTCGAACACCGGGGAGCTGTTTTTT

J gene: TRBJ2-1
V gene: TRBV12-3/TRBV12-4
CDR3 length: 14
clone size: many
D gene: .
CDR3 protein: CASSWGLNYNEQFF
CDR3 DNA: TGTGCCAGCAGTTGGGGACTTAACTACAATGAGCAGTTCTTC

J gene: TRBJ2-3
V gene: TRBV15
CDR3 length: 19
clone size: many
D gene: TRBD2
CDR3 protein: CATSRDPDRGGSSTDTQYF
CDR3 DNA: TGTGCCACCAGCAGAGATCCCGATCGGGGGGGGTCTAGCACAGATACGCAGTATTTT

J gene: TRBJ2-7
V gene: TRBV6-1
CDR3 length: 12
clone size: .
D gene: .
CDR3 protein: CASSGSPYEQYF
CDR3 DNA: TGTGCCAGCAGTGGCAGTCCCTACGAGCAGTACTTC

J gene: TRBJ2-2
V gene: TRBV5-1
CDR3 length: 11
clone size: many
D gene: .
CDR3 protein: CASSFGGELFF
CDR3 DNA: TGTGCCAGCAGCTTTGGCGGGGAGCTGTTTTTT

J gene: TRBJ2-7
V gene: TRBV29-1
CDR3 length: 15
clone size: many
D gene: .
CDR3 protein: CSVLEWGLGVYEQYF
CDR3 DNA: TGCAGCGTACTCGAGTGGGGCCTGGGAGTATACGAGCAGTACTTC

J gene: TRBJ1-1
V gene: TRBV20-1
CDR3 length: 12
clone size: many
D gene: TRBD1
CDR3 protein: CSAGRGSTEAFF
CDR3 DNA: TGCAGTGCTGGCAGGGGGTCCACTGAAGCTTTCTTT

J gene: TRBJ1-5
V gene: TRBV18
CDR3 length: 14
clone size: few
D gene: TRBD1
CDR3 protein: CASSETGQGQPQHF
CDR3 DNA: TGTGCCAGCTCCGAGACAGGGCAGGGTCAGCCCCAGCATTTT

J gene: TRBJ2-3
V gene: TRBV29-1
CDR3 length: 15
clone size: .
D gene: .
CDR3 protein: CSVEGGTMGTDTQYF
CDR3 DNA: TGCAGCGTTGAAGGGGGGACCATGGGCACAGATACGCAGTATTTT

J gene: TRBJ1-1
V gene: TRBV7-9
CDR3 length: 13
clone size: many
D gene: .
CDR3 protein: CASSLGSSLEAFF
CDR3 DNA: TGTGCCAGCAGCTTAGGCTCATCCCTTGAAGCTTTCTTT

J gene: TRBJ2-1
V gene: TRBV7-2
CDR3 length: 16
clone size: many
D gene: TRBD2
CDR3 protein: CASSSPGGSSYNEQFF
CDR3 DNA: TGTGCCAGCAGCTCACCCGGGGGGAGCTCCTACAATGAGCAGTTCTTC

J gene: TRBJ1-2
V gene: TRBV7-2
CDR3 length: 14
clone size: .
D gene: .
CDR3 protein: CASSSTGTNYGYTF
CDR3 DNA: TGTGCCAGCAGCTCTACAGGGACTAACTATGGCTACACCTTC

J gene: TRBJ2-5
V gene: TRBV5-1
CDR3 length: 15
clone size: many
D gene: .
CDR3 protein: CASSRMGLSGETQYF
CDR3 DNA: TGCGCCAGCAGCAGGATGGGTCTTTCTGGAGAGACCCAGTACTTC